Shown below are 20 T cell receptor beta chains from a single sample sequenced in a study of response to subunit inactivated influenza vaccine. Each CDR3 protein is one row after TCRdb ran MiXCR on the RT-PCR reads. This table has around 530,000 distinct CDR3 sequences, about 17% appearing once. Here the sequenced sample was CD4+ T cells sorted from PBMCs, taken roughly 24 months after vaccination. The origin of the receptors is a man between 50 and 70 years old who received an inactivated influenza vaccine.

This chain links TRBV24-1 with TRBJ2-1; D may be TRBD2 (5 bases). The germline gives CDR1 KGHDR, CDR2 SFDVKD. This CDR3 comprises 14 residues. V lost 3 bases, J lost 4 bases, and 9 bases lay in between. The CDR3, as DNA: TGTGCCACCAGTGATGGCGGGCCTTACAATGAGCAGTTCTTC. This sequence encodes CATSDGGPYNEQFF.

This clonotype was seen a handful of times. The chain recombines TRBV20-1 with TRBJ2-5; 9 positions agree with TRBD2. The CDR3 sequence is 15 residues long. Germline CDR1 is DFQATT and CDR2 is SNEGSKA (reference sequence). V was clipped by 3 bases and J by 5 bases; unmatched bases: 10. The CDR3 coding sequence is TGCAGTGCTAGGGGCGGCGGGGGGGCTCCGGAGACCCAGTACTTC. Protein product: CSARGGGGAPETQYF.

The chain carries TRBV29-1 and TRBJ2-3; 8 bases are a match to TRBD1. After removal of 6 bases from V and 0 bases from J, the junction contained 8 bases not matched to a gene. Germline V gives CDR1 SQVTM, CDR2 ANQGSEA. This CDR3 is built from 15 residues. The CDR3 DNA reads TGCAGCGTCGGAAGACAGGGGTCTAGCACAGATACGCAGTATTTT. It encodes CSVGRQGSSTDTQYF.

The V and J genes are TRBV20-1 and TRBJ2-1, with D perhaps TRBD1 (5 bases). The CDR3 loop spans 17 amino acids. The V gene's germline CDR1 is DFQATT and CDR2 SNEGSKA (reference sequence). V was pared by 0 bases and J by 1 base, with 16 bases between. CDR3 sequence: CSARDRLSGKSYNEQFF. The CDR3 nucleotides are TGCAGTGCTAGAGATCGTTTATCAGGGAAGTCCTACAATGAGCAGTTCTTC.

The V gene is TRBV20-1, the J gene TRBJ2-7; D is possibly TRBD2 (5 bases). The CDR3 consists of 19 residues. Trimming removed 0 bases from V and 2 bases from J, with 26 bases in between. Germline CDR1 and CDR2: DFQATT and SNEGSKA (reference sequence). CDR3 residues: CSARDPGYRGSGATYEQYF. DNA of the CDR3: TGCAGTGCTAGAGATCCGGGCTACCGAGGGAGTGGAGCTACCTACGAGCAGTACTTC.

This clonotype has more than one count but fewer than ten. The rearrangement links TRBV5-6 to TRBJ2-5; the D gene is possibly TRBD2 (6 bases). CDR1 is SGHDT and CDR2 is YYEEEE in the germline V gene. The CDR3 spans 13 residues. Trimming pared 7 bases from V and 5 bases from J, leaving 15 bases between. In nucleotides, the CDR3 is TGTGCCAGCCAACGGGGGTTGGAGGAGACCCAGTACTTC. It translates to CASQRGLEETQYF.

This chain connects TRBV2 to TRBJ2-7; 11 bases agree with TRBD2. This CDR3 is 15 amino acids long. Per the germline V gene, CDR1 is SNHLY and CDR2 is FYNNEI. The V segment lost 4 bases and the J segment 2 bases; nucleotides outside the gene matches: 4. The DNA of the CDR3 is TGTGCCAGCAGTGTTCTAGCGGGAGGCCCCTACGAGCAGTACTTC. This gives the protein CASSVLAGGPYEQYF.

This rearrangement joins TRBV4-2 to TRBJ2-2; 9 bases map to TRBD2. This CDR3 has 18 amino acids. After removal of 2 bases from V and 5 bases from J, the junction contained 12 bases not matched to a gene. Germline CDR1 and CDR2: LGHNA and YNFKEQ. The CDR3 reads CASSQTRGVAGATGELFF. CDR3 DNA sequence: TGTGCCAGCAGCCAAACGAGAGGAGTAGCGGGGGCAACCGGGGAGCTGTTTTTT.

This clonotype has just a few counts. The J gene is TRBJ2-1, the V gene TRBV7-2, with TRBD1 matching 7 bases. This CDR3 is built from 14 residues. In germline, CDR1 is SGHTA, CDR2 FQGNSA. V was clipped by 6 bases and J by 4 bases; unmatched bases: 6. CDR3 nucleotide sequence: TGTGCCAGCAGTCGGGACAGTGCTTACAATGAGCAGTTCTTC. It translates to CASSRDSAYNEQFF.

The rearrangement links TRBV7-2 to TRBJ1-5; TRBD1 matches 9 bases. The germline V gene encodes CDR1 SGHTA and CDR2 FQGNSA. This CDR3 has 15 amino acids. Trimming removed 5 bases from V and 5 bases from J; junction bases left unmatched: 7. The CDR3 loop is CASSLDRGRHQPQHF. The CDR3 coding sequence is TGTGCCAGCAGCCTGGACAGGGGCCGGCATCAGCCCCAGCATTTT.

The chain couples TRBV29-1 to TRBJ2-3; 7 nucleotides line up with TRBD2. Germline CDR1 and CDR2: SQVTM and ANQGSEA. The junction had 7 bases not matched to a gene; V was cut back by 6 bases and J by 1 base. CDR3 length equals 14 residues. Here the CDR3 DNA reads TGCAGCGTGTGGGGGGGTTTCGGCACAGATACGCAGTATTTT. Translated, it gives CSVWGGFGTDTQYF.

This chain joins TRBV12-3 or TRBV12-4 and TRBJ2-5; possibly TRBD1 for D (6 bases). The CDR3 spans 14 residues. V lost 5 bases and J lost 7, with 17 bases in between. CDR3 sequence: CASSPPRDTLTQYF. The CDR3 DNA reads TGTGCCAGCAGTCCCCCCCGGGACACCTTGACCCAGTACTTC.

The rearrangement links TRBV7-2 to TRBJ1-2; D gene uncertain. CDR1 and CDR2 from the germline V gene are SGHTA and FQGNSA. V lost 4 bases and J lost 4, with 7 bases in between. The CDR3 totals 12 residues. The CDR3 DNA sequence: TGTGCCAGCAGCTCCCTTTCCTATGGCTACACCTTC. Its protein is CASSSLSYGYTF.

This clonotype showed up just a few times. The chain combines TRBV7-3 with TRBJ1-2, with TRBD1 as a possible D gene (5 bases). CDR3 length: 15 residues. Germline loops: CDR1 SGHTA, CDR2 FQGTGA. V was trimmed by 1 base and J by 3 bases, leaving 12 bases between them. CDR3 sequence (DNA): TGTGCCAGCAGCTTAAACGGGGGTGAGGACTATGGCTACACCTTC. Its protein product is CASSLNGGEDYGYTF.

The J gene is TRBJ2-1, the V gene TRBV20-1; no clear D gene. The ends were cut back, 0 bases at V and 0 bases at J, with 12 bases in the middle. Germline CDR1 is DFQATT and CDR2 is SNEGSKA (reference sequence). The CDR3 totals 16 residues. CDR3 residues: CSARDLAPSSYNEQFF. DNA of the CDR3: TGCAGTGCTAGAGATTTGGCGCCAAGCTCCTACAATGAGCAGTTCTTC.

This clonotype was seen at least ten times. CDR3: CSAREDSLGNEQFF. CDR3 nucleotide sequence: TGCAGTGCTAGAGAAGACTCCCTCGGTAATGAGCAGTTCTTC. This chain uses TRBV20-1 with TRBJ2-1; D is uncertain. Germline assignment: CDR1 DFQATT and CDR2 SNEGSKA (reference sequence). The CDR3 length is 14 residues. V was cut by 0 bases and J by 7 bases, with 13 bases left in between.

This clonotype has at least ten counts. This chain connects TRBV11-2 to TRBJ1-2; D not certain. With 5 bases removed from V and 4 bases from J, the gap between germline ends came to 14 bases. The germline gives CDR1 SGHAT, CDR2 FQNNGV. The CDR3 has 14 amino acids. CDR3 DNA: TGTGCCAGCAGCATCAACCCCCGGGGCTATGGCTACACCTTC. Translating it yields CASSINPRGYGYTF. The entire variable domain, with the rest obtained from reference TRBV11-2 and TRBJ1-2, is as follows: EAGVAQSPRYKIIEKRQSVAFWCNPISGHATLYWYQQILGQGPKLLIQFQNNGVVDDSQLPKDRFSAERLKGVDSTLKIQPAKLEDSAVYLCASSINPRGYGYTFGSGTRLTVV.

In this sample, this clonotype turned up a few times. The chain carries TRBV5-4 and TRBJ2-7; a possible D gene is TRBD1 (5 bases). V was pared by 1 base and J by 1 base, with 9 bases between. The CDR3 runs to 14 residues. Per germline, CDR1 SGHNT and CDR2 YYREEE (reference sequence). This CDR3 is CASSLSQGSYEQYF. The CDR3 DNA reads TGTGCCAGCAGCTTGAGTCAGGGTTCCTACGAGCAGTACTTC.

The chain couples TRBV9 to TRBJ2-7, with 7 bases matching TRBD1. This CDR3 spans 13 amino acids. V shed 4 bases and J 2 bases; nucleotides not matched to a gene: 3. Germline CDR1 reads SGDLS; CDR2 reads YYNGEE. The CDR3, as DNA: TGTGCCAGCAGCCACGGGACAGCCTACGAGCAGTACTTC. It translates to CASSHGTAYEQYF.

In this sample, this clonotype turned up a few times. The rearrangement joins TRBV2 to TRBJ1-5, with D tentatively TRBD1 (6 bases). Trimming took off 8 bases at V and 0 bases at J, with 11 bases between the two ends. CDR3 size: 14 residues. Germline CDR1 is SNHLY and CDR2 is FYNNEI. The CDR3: CASQGGASNQPQHF. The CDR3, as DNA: TGTGCCAGCCAAGGGGGGGCTAGCAATCAGCCCCAGCATTTT.